What follows are 27 T cell receptor beta chains derived from one specimen sequenced in a study of T cells in Graves' hyperthyroidism and ophthalmopathy. Using RNA transcripts as the source, TCR beta CDR3 regions were amplified. Researchers ran a first-round RT-PCR on the TCR CDR3 using the HTBI primer set. Via MiXCR, TCRdb re-called the multiplex PCR reads, giving one row per CDR3 protein. The sample lists around 540,000 distinct CDR3 sequences; 35% to 55% were seen once. Material for sequencing was peripheral blood or thyroid tissue (not recorded which). The receptor set was obtained from a young woman with Graves' hyperthyroidism.

This clonotype has a count of ten or more. The CDR3 nucleotides read TGCAGCGCCGCAGTGGGGGCAGGAGAGACCCAGTACTTC. Amino acids: CSAAVGAGETQYF. The rearrangement joins TRBV29-1 to TRBJ2-5, with TRBD1 as a possible D gene (6 bases). Germline CDR1 is SQVTM and CDR2 is ANQGSEA. The CDR3 has 13 residues. The germline V and J ends were trimmed by 7 bases and 4 bases, with 16 bases remaining between them. Complete variable domain (other parts from reference TRBV29-1 and TRBJ2-5): SAVISQKPSRDICQRGTSLTIQCQVDSQVTMMFWYRQQPGQSLTLIATANQGSEATYESGFVIDKFPISRPNLTFSTLTVSNMSPEDSSIYLCSAAVGAGETQYFGPGTRLLVL.

The chain uses TRBV11-1 and TRBJ2-7; D unclear. Deletions cut 6 bases from V and 2 bases from J, with 20 bases between. This CDR3 has 16 amino acids. From germline, CDR1 is SGHAT and CDR2 FQDESV (reference sequence). CDR3 loop: CASSLSVQTYTYEQYF. The CDR3 DNA reads as TGTGCCAGCAGTCTCTCGGTCCAGACTTATACCTACGAGCAGTACTTC.

V is TRBV6-5 and J is TRBJ1-5, with 9 bases aligning to TRBD1. This CDR3 is 13 amino acids long. Germline CDR1 is MNHEY and CDR2 is SVGAGI. After removal of 9 bases from V and 7 bases from J, the junction contained 7 bases not matched to a gene. The CDR3 DNA reads as TGTGCCAGTCGGACAGGGGACGGGCAGCCCCAGCATTTT. This encodes CASRTGDGQPQHF.

The V call is TRBV9, the J call TRBJ1-4; the D gene is possibly TRBD1 (5 bases). The CDR3 is 16 residues long. Germline CDR1 and CDR2: SGDLS and YYNGEE. V lost 0 bases and J 8 bases, leaving 17 bases between the germline ends. Here the CDR3 reads CASSVDSQGRGEKLFF. The CDR3 nucleotides read TGTGCCAGCAGCGTAGATTCCCAGGGAAGAGGAGAAAAACTGTTTTTT.

This clonotype was detected once. The chain employs TRBV15 and TRBJ2-7; TRBD2 aligns across 8 bases. V was pared by 5 bases and J by 0 bases, with 3 bases of the junction left unmatched. The CDR3 extends over 14 amino acids. Per the germline V gene, CDR1 is LNHNV and CDR2 is YYDKDF (reference sequence). Here the CDR3 DNA reads TGTGCCACCAGCCCGGGAGGGATCTCCTACGAGCAGTACTTC. As protein: CATSPGGISYEQYF.

In its sample, this clonotype was seen a few times. The chain uses TRBV7-8 and TRBJ1-2; TRBD1 matches at 7 bases. V trimming: 5 bases; J trimming: 4 bases; junction bases outside the gene matches: 10. Germline V lookup: CDR1 SGHVS, CDR2 FQNEAQ. The CDR3 loop spans 15 amino acids. CDR3 DNA sequence: TGTGCCAGCAGCAAACCGGGACAGAAGAGCTATGGCTACACCTTC. Translation gives CASSKPGQKSYGYTF.

This clonotype has at least ten counts. The chain combines TRBV24-1 with TRBJ1-4; TRBD1 might be the D (6 bases). This CDR3 has 12 residues. V was shortened by 4 bases and J by 10 bases, with 9 bases between the two germline ends. Germline loops: CDR1 KGHDR, CDR2 SFDVKD. The CDR3 DNA reads TGTGCCACCAGTGACCTGACAGGAAAACTGTTTTTT. Protein sequence: CATSDLTGKLFF.

V gene TRBV29-1 combines with J gene TRBJ2-2; 7 bases are a match to TRBD1. Trimming removed 1 base from V and 1 base from J; junction bases left unmatched: 3. This CDR3 comprises 15 residues. Germline CDR1 SQVTM, CDR2 ANQGSEA. The CDR3: CSVEGGQRNTGELFF. In DNA form, the CDR3 reads TGCAGCGTTGAAGGGGGACAGCGGAACACCGGGGAGCTGTTTTTT.

V gene TRBV10-3 combines with J gene TRBJ1-5; no clear D gene. The V and J ends lost 6 bases and 10 bases respectively, with 19 bases between them. This CDR3 spans 14 amino acids. The germline gives CDR1 ENHRY, CDR2 SYGVKD. For the CDR3, the DNA is TGTGCCATCAGCAGTTACGGGGAAGAAAAACCCCAGCATTTT. This codes for CAISSYGEEKPQHF.

This chain connects TRBV2 to TRBJ2-2; TRBD2 matches 9 bases. V was clipped by 2 bases and J by 5 bases; unmatched bases: 3. The CDR3 has 15 residues. Germline assignment: CDR1 SNHLY and CDR2 FYNNEI. The CDR3 region has the DNA TGTGCCAGCAGTGAATACCTAGCGGGGACCGGGGAGCTGTTTTTT. This sequence encodes CASSEYLAGTGELFF.

This clonotype was picked up a small number of times. CDR3 residues: CATSDPGQGKGETQYF. DNA of the CDR3: TGTGCCACCAGTGACCCGGGACAGGGGAAAGGAGAGACCCAGTACTTC. V is TRBV24-1 and J is TRBJ2-5, with TRBD1 identical over 10 bases. The trim removed 4 bases at V and 4 bases at J, leaving 8 bases unmatched. The CDR3 runs 16 residues. Germline V gives CDR1 KGHDR, CDR2 SFDVKD.

This clonotype was recorded at least ten times. The chain uses TRBV24-1 and TRBJ2-7; tentative D call: TRBD1 (5 bases). V was shortened by 2 bases and J by 2 bases, with 6 bases between the two germline ends. Germline-derived CDR1 and CDR2 are KGHDR and SFDVKD. The CDR3 consists of 13 residues. CDR3 in amino acids: CATSDSTAYEQYF. Here the CDR3 DNA reads TGTGCCACCAGTGATTCGACAGCCTACGAGCAGTACTTC.

This clonotype was observed a handful of times. The V and J genes are TRBV7-8 and TRBJ2-7, with D perhaps TRBD2 (5 bases). V was pared by 5 bases and J by 4 bases, with 18 bases between. Germline-derived CDR1 and CDR2 are SGHVS and FQNEAQ. This CDR3 spans 15 amino acids. CDR3 residues: CASSENRELLYEQYF. CDR3 nucleotide sequence: TGTGCCAGCAGCGAGAACCGGGAATTACTATACGAGCAGTACTTC.

V and J are TRBV10-3 and TRBJ2-5; D gene unclear. Trimming removed 3 bases at V and 3 bases at J, with 14 bases between. The CDR3 runs 15 residues. Per germline, CDR1 ENHRY and CDR2 SYGVKD. DNA for the CDR3: TGTGCCATCAGTGAAGTATGGGCCAATAAAGAGACCCAGTACTTC. Its translation: CAISEVWANKETQYF.

The gene calls are TRBV29-1 and TRBJ1-2; D is unresolved. Looked up from germline, CDR1 is SQVTM and CDR2 is ANQGSEA. V was pared by 1 base and J by 5 bases, with 8 bases between. The CDR3 totals 12 residues. Here the CDR3 DNA reads TGCAGCGTTGAAGGCGTACGGTATGGCTACACCTTC. It is translated as CSVEGVRYGYTF.

The V call is TRBV7-9, the J call TRBJ2-7; D gene ambiguous. The CDR3 runs to 12 residues. CDR1 is SEHNR, CDR2 FQNEAQ, per germline (reference sequence). Trimming left V 5 bases short and J 3 bases short, with 8 bases between. CDR3 protein: CASSRAFYEQYF. The CDR3 DNA is TGTGCCAGCAGCAGGGCATTCTACGAGCAGTACTTC.

This clonotype has only one observation. The chain combines TRBV24-1 with TRBJ1-4; D remains unclear. The CDR3 has 13 residues. Between the trimmed V and J ends, which lost 6 bases and 8 bases, there was a span of 12 bases. The V gene's germline CDR1 is KGHDR and CDR2 SFDVKD. CDR3 residues: CATSPLGGEKLFF. The CDR3, as DNA: TGTGCCACCAGTCCGTTGGGAGGGGAAAAACTGTTTTTT.

By share of the sample, this clonotype is large. The chain is built from TRBV29-1 and TRBJ1-1, with D hard to call. V was trimmed by 5 bases and J by 5 bases, leaving 15 bases between them. Germline values: CDR1 SQVTM, CDR2 ANQGSEA. The CDR3 has 13 residues. The CDR3 coding sequence is TGCAGCGTTTGGAGTGGGAAGGAGACTGAAGCTTTCTTT. As protein: CSVWSGKETEAFF.

To note about this clonotype: A much larger clone is a single base away; this may be a read error. The rearrangement joins TRBV24-1 to TRBJ2-2; D unclear. The CDR3 spans 14 residues. Germline CDR1 and CDR2: KGHDR and SFDVKD. CDR3 amino acids: CATGPKANTWELFF. The CDR3 region has the DNA TGTGCCACCGGCCCAAAAGCGAACACCTGGGAGCTGTTTTTT.

A note on this clonotype: Possible read error: a much larger clone is one base away. The chain has TRBV24-1 and TRBJ2-5; 10 bases align to TRBD1. The J call is in doubt because the DNA end fits TRBJ2-7 better. Germline V CDR1 and CDR2: KGHDR, SFDVKD. The CDR3 totals 15 residues. CDR3 DNA: TGTGCCACCAGTGATCCCAGGACAGGGGGATACGAGCAGTACTTC. Its translation is CATSDPRTGGYEQYF.

This clonotype was counted at least ten times. The chain is built from TRBV25-1 and TRBJ1-6; maybe TRBD1 (6 bases). V lost 4 bases, J lost 8 bases, and 12 bases lay in between. Germline assignment: CDR1 MGHDK and CDR2 SYGVNS. This CDR3 has 14 amino acids. CDR3 protein: CASSADRLHSPLHF. CDR3 bases: TGTGCCAGCAGTGCCGACAGGCTCCATTCACCCCTCCACTTT.

This clonotype was seen many times. The chain combines TRBV29-1 with TRBJ1-2; 9 nucleotides align to TRBD1. Germline V CDR1 and CDR2: SQVTM, ANQGSEA. Trimming took 3 bases from V and 5 from J; bases not matched to a gene: 7. The CDR3 consists of 14 residues. The CDR3 loop is CSVDDPGQGYGYTF. CDR3 nucleotide sequence: TGCAGCGTTGATGATCCGGGACAGGGTTATGGCTACACCTTC.

Of note for this clonotype: A read error may be the cause here, since a much bigger clone is one base away. The V and J genes are TRBV10-3 and TRBJ1-2; the match to TRBD1 covers 8 bases. The germline gives CDR1 ENHRY, CDR2 SYGVKD. The CDR3 is made up of 13 amino acids. The CDR3: CASSPDRDDGYTF. The CDR3 DNA reads as TGTGCCAGCAGTCCGGACAGGGACGATGGCTACACCTTC.

CDR3 region: CASSEPGQGARSPLHF. CDR3 in DNA: TGTGCCAGCAGTGAACCGGGACAGGGGGCGCGTTCACCCCTCCACTTT. This chain joins TRBV25-1 and TRBJ1-6; TRBD1 aligns across 12 bases. This CDR3 contains 16 residues. Germline V gene sequence: CDR1 MGHDK, CDR2 SYGVNS. V shed 2 bases and J 9 bases; nucleotides not matched to a gene: 5.

Worth noting for this clonotype: A much larger clone lies a single base off, so this may be a read error. The gene calls are TRBV2 and TRBJ1-2; TRBD1 is a possible D gene (5 bases). CDR1 is SNHLY, CDR2 FYNNEI, per germline. This CDR3 is 13 amino acids long. The CDR3 DNA sequence: TGTGCCAGCGGGGGGGAGGGCTTGAGGGGCTACATCTTC. Amino acids: CASGGEGLRGYIF.

This clonotype was detected only once. This could be a read error, since a much larger clone is one nucleotide away. The J gene is TRBJ1-2, the V gene TRBV10-3; possibly TRBD1 for D (5 bases). Germline assignment: CDR1 ENHRY and CDR2 SYGVKD. This CDR3 has 14 residues. V dropped 2 bases and J dropped 4 bases, with 11 bases sitting between them. CDR3 sequence (DNA): TGTGCCATCAGTGAGACCTCTAGGGGCTATGGCTACACCTTC. Translation gives CAISETSRGYGYTF.

The J gene is TRBJ1-2, the V gene TRBV25-1; no reliable D call. Trimming pared 5 bases from V and 8 bases from J, leaving 24 bases between. There are 16 residues in the CDR3. CDR1 is MGHDK, CDR2 SYGVNS, per germline. Written as DNA, the CDR3 is TGTGCCAGCAGTTACGGACCGGGCCTAGCAGACTGGGGCTACACCTTC. Protein sequence: CASSYGPGLADWGYTF.